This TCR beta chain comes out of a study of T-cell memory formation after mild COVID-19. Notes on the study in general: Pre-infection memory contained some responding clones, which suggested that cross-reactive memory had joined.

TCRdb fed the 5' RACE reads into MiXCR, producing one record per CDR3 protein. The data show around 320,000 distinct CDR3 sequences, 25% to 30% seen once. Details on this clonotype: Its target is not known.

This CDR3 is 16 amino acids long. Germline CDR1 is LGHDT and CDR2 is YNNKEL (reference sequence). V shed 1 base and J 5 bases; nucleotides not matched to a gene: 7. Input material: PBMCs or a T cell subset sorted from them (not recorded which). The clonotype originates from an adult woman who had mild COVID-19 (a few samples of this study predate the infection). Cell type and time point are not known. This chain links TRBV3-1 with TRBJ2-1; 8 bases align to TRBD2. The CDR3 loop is CASSQGAGGLHNEQFF. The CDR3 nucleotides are TGTGCCAGCAGCCAAGGCGCGGGGGGCCTACACAATGAGCAGTTCTTC.